This entry lists 10 T cell receptor beta chains sequenced from one sample in a study of blood T cells in healthy people across ages. The authors ran a second PCR of roughly 6 to 12 cycles using a sample-barcoded 5' primer and a J-beta primer mix. Using its own MiXCR run on the 5' RACE reads, TCRdb lists one record per CDR3 protein. The sample consists of around 700,000 distinct CDR3 sequences, 25% of them appearing once. The same data also contributed to another study, on T cells of mothers and their children.

The specimen was blood. The receptors derive from a boy aged 10-17 years in good health.

This chain connects TRBV5-1 to TRBJ2-1; possible D gene TRBD2, 5 bases. CDR1 and CDR2 (germline): SGHRS, YFSETQ. V lost 3 bases and J lost 3, with 10 bases in between. CDR3 length equals 14 residues. CDR3 loop: CASSYLAGYNEQFF. The CDR3 DNA reads as TGCGCCAGCAGCTATCTCGCGGGCTACAATGAGCAGTTCTTC.

This clonotype turned up a few times. One end of the junction does not line up with germline, which may come from a read error. The chain links TRBV27 to TRBJ2-1; TRBD2 agrees at 8 bases. Germline CDR1 MNHEY, CDR2 SMNVEV (reference sequence). The CDR3 contains 14 residues. The CDR3 region has the DNA TGTGCCAGCAGAAATATCGGGGGGGGGTCTGCGGAGTACTTC. Its translation is CASRNIGGGSAEYF.

In regard to this clonotype: The junction and the germline gene differ at one end; a read error may be behind it. The chain uses TRBV7-3 and TRBJ2-2; D is perhaps TRBD2 (6 bases). CDR3 size: 15 residues. CDR1 SGHTA and CDR2 FQGTGA come from the germline V gene. For the CDR3, the DNA is TGTGCCAGCAGCTTAGGCGGGATGAACATCGGGGAGCTGTTTTTT. Its translation: CASSLGGMNIGELFF.

This clonotype was seen only a few times. The CDR3: CASSLGVGAAKNIQYF. The CDR3 DNA is TGTGCCAGCAGCTTAGGCGTAGGGGCGGCCAAAAACATTCAGTACTTC. The chain carries TRBV7-8 and TRBJ2-4, with a tentative D call TRBD1 (5 bases). The V gene's germline CDR1 is SGHVS and CDR2 FQNEAQ. The CDR3 sequence is 16 residues long. The V gene lost 1 base and the J gene lost 1 base, with 11 bases spanning the gap.

The chain is built from TRBV9 and TRBJ2-5, with 10 bases matching TRBD2. CDR1 and CDR2 (germline): SGDLS, YYNGEE. Unmatched junction bases numbered 10, after V lost 3 bases and J lost 2 bases. This CDR3 spans 17 amino acids. The CDR3 here is CASSARPGLARQETQYF. CDR3 nucleotides: TGTGCCAGCAGCGCTCGACCGGGACTAGCGAGACAAGAGACCCAGTACTTC.

This clonotype was recorded a few times. CDR3 coding DNA: TGCAGTGCTAGAGCAGGGGGCCCGAATGAAAAACTGTTTTTT. Translating it yields CSARAGGPNEKLFF. The genes are TRBV20-1 and TRBJ1-4, with 8 nucleotides matching TRBD1. Per the germline V gene, CDR1 is DFQATT and CDR2 is SNEGSKA (reference sequence). V lost 1 base and J lost 5; bases outside the gene matches: 3. CDR3 length equals 14 residues.

There are a few counts of this clonotype. This chain joins TRBV4-1 and TRBJ2-5, with 7 bases aligning to TRBD1. The DNA end is a closer match to TRBJ2-1, so the J assignment may be wrong. Looked up from germline, CDR1 is MGHRA and CDR2 is YSYEKL. The length of the CDR3 is 17 residues. CDR3 bases: TGCGCCAGCAGCCAAGTTTACGACAGGGATTTCTACAATGAGCAGTTCTTC. Translating gives CASSQVYDRDFYNEQFF.

The table lists this clonotype with a few counts. The chain joins TRBV29-1 to TRBJ1-1, with 7 nucleotides matching TRBD1. V was pared by 7 bases and J by 7 bases, with 9 bases of the junction left unmatched. The germline V gene has CDR1 SQVTM and CDR2 ANQGSEA. The CDR3 loop spans 12 amino acids. In nucleotides, the CDR3 is TGCAGCGGATGGGGGCAGGGGGTTGAAGCTTTCTTT. It codes for CSGWGQGVEAFF.

This clonotype was found a few times. This sequence joins TRBV5-1 and TRBJ1-5; D is possibly TRBD1 (6 bases). Trimming left V 5 bases short and J 6 bases short, with 27 bases between. There are 18 residues in the CDR3. Looked up from germline, CDR1 is SGHRS and CDR2 is YFSETQ. The CDR3, as DNA: TGCGCCAGCAGGATCCCTGGGGGGCGCGAATTGAAACTTCAGCCCCAGCATTTT. This sequence encodes CASRIPGGRELKLQPQHF. Full variable domain (rest looked up from reference TRBV5-1 and TRBJ1-5): KAGVTQTPRYLIKTRGQQVTLSCSPISGHRSVSWYQQTPGQGLQFLFEYFSETQRNKGNFPGRFSGRQFSNSRSEMNVSTLELGDSALYLCASRIPGGRELKLQPQHFGDGTRLSIL.

CDR3 in DNA: TGCGCCAGCAGCCCGGGACAGGGACCCCAAGAGACCCAGTACTTC. Translation: CASSPGQGPQETQYF. The chain is built from TRBV5-1 and TRBJ2-5; 9 nucleotides line up with TRBD1. Germline trimming cut 4 bases from V and 1 base from J; bases unmatched to any gene: 5. CDR1 and CDR2 (germline): SGHRS, YFSETQ. The CDR3 has 15 residues. Full variable domain (remainder filled in from reference TRBV5-1 and TRBJ2-5): KAGVTQTPRYLIKTRGQQVTLSCSPISGHRSVSWYQQTPGQGLQFLFEYFSETQRNKGNFPGRFSGRQFSNSRSEMNVSTLELGDSALYLCASSPGQGPQETQYFGPGTRLLVL.